This T cell receptor (beta chain) originates from a study of cytomegalovirus exposure and HLA in healthy donors. Study results and caveats: The study put 150 or so TCR beta chains on its list as cytomegalovirus-associated.

Researchers ran the PCR with 60 Vbeta and 13 Jbeta primers. Only in-frame clones appear in the TCRdb table, and some are missing; sequencing was by immunoSEQ multiplex PCR. The repertoire consists of about 130,000 clones, with about two thirds occurring once and the leading ten covering less than 5%. Germline CDR1 MDHEN, CDR2 SYDVKM. The CDR3 consists of 14 residues. Points on this clone: Its matching antigen is unknown. Sequence at one end of the junction differs from germline and may be a read error.

The TCR sequence derives from a man younger than 40 in good health and CMV-seronegative. The chain is built from TRBV28 and TRBJ1-2; possible D gene TRBD1, 5 bases. Sequenced: PBMCs. Here the CDR3 DNA reads TGTGCCGGCAGTTTATTTAAAGGGGTGGATGGCTACACCTTC. Translating it yields CAGSLFKGVDGYTF.